The rows below give T cell receptor beta chains drawn from one sample of a study of CD8 T cells in Susac syndrome. TCRdb itself ran the immunoSEQ multiplex PCR reads through MiXCR, one entry per CDR3 protein. The sample holds some 120,000 distinct CDR3 sequences, roughly 89% seen once. The sample was CD8+ T cells from PBMCs. The receptors originated from a human donor with multiple sclerosis. The conserved cysteine and the conserved F or W are not part of the CDR3 here. Fields, in order: V gene, J gene, D gene, CDR3 protein. D genes are given only for firm matches.

>TRBV5-4|TRBJ1-1|TRBD1
ASSLQGRGTEAF
>TRBV3-1|TRBJ2-3|TRBD1
ASSSGQDLATDTQY
>TRBV2|TRBJ2-3|-
ASSRDTVENTQY
>TRBV7-9|TRBJ2-1|-
ASSRLVSEQF
>TRBV13|TRBJ2-7|-
ASSPGLTYEQY
>TRBV20-1|TRBJ1-5|-
SASLGRPGDPQH
>TRBV6-5|TRBJ2-1|-
ASSRFLRQEQF
>TRBV12-3/TRBV12-4|TRBJ2-7|-
ASSLEWDSPYEQY
>TRBV7-9|TRBJ1-4|TRBD1
ASSTQPGQGNEKLF
>TRBV29-1|TRBJ1-1|-
SAMGGAGRGTEAF
>TRBV27|TRBJ2-7|-
ASSSPLGRQSYEQY
>TRBV29-1|TRBJ2-7|TRBD2
SVGLADYEQY
>TRBV13|TRBJ2-5|TRBD2
ASSLSGGRETQY
>TRBV3-1|TRBJ2-2|-
ASSPTAGELF
>TRBV19|TRBJ1-5|-
ASRSRQERQPQH
>TRBV27|TRBJ2-7|-
ASSLEGGSYEQY
>TRBV25-1|TRBJ2-2|-
ASLWGEGGTGELF
>TRBV9|TRBJ2-3|-
ASSVIGTTDTQY
>TRBV5-1|TRBJ2-2|-
ASSLEATGELF
>TRBV30|TRBJ2-1|-
AWILRGDNEQF
>TRBV4-1|TRBJ1-2|-
ASSQDNREDYGYT
>TRBV19|TRBJ2-2|-
ASSMASTNTGELF
>TRBV7-9|TRBJ1-1|-
ASSANLIRLTEAF
>TRBV5-1|TRBJ1-1|TRBD1
ASSSTTGLSGTEVF
>TRBV4-1|TRBJ1-1|TRBD1
ASSQVASTGDTEAF
>TRBV6-1|TRBJ2-7|-
ASRPNIMGEEAYEQY
>TRBV5-6|TRBJ2-1|-
ASSPTRGMTRNEQF
>TRBV13|TRBJ2-3|TRBD2
ASSSWGLAGGMTDTQY
>TRBV28|TRBJ1-5|-
AVGSRDTDQPQH
>TRBV19|TRBJ2-1|TRBD2
ASSAGTSGPYNEQF
>TRBV2|TRBJ2-7|-
ASIIRFSSYEQY
>TRBV6-2/TRBV6-3|TRBJ2-5|-
ASIQGLAQY
>TRBV24-1|TRBJ2-1|-
ATSDFLTSEGSSYNEQF
>TRBV2|TRBJ1-1|-
ASEIGNTEAF
>TRBV28|TRBJ2-2|-
ASSFSTLTANTGELF
>TRBV5-4|TRBJ2-1|TRBD1
ASSLWDRKDEQF
>TRBV7-9|TRBJ2-2|-
ASREPQNTGELF
>TRBV20-1|TRBJ2-1|TRBD1
SALQGTYNEQF
>TRBV2|TRBJ2-1|TRBD2
ASEESGAPYNEQF
>TRBV29-1|TRBJ2-2|-
SVWGHTGELF
>TRBV11-2|TRBJ2-7|TRBD2
ASSFSGASGNYEQY
>TRBV7-9|TRBJ2-6|-
ASSNTVALHSGANVLT
>TRBV7-6|TRBJ1-3|TRBD1
ASSLAPGQGGDTIY
>TRBV28|TRBJ2-5|-
ASSSYYSALQETQY
>TRBV6-1|TRBJ1-3|-
ASTPPEDPRCGNTIY
>TRBV12-3/TRBV12-4|TRBJ2-7|-
ASSNNYEQY
>TRBV28|TRBJ1-1|-
ASSLTQGTRWAF
>TRBV27|TRBJ2-7|-
ASSLRNPMSSYEQY
>TRBV2|TRBJ1-1|-
ASSDGTAEAF
>TRBV5-6|TRBJ1-1|-
ASSLFLSGLRTEAF
>TRBV15|TRBJ2-3|-
ATSRDGEDTQY
>TRBV6-1|TRBJ2-4|TRBD1
ASRTITTGEDIQY
>TRBV13|TRBJ2-7|-
ASRRASSYEQY
>TRBV10-3|TRBJ2-2|-
AISQGLAPGELF
>TRBV29-1|TRBJ1-2|-
SVEVPGEGYT
>TRBV29-1|TRBJ2-3|TRBD1
SGVPGQGSDTQY
>TRBV12-3/TRBV12-4|TRBJ2-1|TRBD2
ASSLTSGWSSYNEQF
>TRBV2|TRBJ2-7|-
ASTWTAYEQY
>TRBV5-1|TRBJ1-2|-
ASSPDGYYGYT